The sequence of this T cell receptor beta chain was determined in a study of shared clonotypes between healthy human individuals. Study details: The cohort had two women and a few men, ages 18 to 49.

The germline CDR1 and CDR2 sequences are SGHNT and YYREEE (reference sequence). Between the trimmed V and J ends, which lost 0 bases and 0 bases, there was a span of 14 bases. CDR3 length: 17 amino acids. Sequencing was performed on unsorted PBMC DNA using ten immunoSEQ deep assay plates. Using immunoSEQ multiplex PCR, the repertoire was profiled, and TCRdb retains in-frame clones only, with some absent. Of under 600,000 clones in the sample, about three quarters are singletons; the top ten hold 12%. Findings and limits, study-wide: Sequencing depth was expected to influence donor clonotype sharing.

Note on this clone: Its antigen is as yet unknown.

The clonotype originates from a woman in her thirties or forties in good health. Some clones in this sample may be carry-over from other donors' samples. Source material: PBMCs. The chain carries TRBV5-4 and TRBJ2-3; D is possibly TRBD2 (6 bases). CDR3: CASSLGPGTPSTDTQYF. Written as DNA, the CDR3 is TGTGCCAGCAGCTTGGGGCCGGGGACTCCAAGCACAGATACGCAGTATTTT.